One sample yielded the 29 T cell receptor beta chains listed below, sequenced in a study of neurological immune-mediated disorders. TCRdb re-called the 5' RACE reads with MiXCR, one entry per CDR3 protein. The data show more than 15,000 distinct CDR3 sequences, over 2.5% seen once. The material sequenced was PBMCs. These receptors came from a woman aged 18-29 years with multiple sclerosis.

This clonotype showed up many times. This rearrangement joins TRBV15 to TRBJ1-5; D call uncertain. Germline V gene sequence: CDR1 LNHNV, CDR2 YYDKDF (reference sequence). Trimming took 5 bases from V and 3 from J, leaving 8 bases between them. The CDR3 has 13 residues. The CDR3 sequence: CATSRALNQPQHF. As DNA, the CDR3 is TGTGCCACCAGCCGAGCCCTCAATCAGCCCCAGCATTTT.

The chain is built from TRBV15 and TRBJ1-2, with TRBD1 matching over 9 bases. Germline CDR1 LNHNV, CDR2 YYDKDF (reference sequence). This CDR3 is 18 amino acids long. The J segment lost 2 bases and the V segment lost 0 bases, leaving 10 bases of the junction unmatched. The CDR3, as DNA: TGTGCCACCAGCAGAGATGCGTGGGACAGGGTCCGGAACTATGGCTACACCTTC. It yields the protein CATSRDAWDRVRNYGYTF.

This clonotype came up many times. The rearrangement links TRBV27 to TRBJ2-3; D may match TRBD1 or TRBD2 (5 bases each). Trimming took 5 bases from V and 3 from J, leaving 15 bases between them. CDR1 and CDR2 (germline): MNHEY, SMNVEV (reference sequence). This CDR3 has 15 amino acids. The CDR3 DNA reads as TGTGCCAGCAGTCATTTCCGGGGCCCGACAGATACGCAGTATTTT. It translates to CASSHFRGPTDTQYF.

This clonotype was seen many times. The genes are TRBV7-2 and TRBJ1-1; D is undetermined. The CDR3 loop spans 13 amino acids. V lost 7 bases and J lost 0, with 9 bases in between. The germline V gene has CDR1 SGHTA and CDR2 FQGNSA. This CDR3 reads CASKRTLNTEAFF. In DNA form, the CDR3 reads TGTGCCAGCAAGCGTACGTTGAACACTGAAGCTTTCTTT.

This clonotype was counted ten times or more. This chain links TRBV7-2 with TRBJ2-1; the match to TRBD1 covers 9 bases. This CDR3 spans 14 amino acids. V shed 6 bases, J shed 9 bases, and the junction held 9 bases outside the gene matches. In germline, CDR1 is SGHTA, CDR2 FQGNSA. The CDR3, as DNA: TGTGCCAGCAGGGATCAGACAGGGGGAGGTGAGCAGTTCTTC. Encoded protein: CASRDQTGGGEQFF.

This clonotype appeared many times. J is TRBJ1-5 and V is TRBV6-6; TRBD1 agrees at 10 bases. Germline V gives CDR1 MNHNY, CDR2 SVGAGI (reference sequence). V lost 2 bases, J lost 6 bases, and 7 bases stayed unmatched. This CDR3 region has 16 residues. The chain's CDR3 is CASSYGDRGLSQPQHF. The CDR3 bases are TGTGCCAGCAGTTACGGAGACAGGGGGCTTAGTCAGCCCCAGCATTTT.

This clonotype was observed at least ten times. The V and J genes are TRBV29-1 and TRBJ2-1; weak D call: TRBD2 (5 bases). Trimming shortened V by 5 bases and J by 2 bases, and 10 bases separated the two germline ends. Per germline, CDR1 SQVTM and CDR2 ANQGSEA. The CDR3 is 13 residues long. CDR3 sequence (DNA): TGCAGCGTTAGCGGCCTTACCTACAATGAGCAGTTCTTC. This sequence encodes CSVSGLTYNEQFF.

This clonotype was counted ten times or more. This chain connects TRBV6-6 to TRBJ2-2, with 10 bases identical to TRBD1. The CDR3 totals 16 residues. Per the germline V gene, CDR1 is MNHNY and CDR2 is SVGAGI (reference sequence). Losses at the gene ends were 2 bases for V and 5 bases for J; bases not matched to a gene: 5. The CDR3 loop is CASSYNPGQGTGELFF. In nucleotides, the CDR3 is TGTGCCAGCAGTTACAACCCGGGACAGGGGACCGGGGAGCTGTTTTTT.

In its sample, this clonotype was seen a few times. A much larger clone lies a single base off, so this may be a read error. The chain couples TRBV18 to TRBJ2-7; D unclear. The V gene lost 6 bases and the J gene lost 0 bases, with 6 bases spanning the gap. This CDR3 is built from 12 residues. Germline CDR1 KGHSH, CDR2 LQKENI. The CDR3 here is CASSESSYEQYF. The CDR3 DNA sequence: TGTGCCAGCTCCGAAAGCTCCTACGAGCAGTACTTC.

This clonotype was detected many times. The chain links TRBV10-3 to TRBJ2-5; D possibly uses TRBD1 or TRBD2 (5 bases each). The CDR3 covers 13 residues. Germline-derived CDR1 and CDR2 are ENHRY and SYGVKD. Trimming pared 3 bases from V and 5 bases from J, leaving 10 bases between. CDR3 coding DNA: TGTGCCATCAGTGACCATGAGGGGGAGACCCAGTACTTC. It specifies CAISDHEGETQYF.

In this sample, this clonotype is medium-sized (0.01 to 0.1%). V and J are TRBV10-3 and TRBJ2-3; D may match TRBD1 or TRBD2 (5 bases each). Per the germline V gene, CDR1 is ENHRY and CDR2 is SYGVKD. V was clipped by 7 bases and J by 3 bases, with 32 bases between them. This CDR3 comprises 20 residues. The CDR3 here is CAITPSLDVGAGERTDTQYF. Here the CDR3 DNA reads TGTGCCATCACCCCATCCCTCGATGTCGGGGCAGGAGAACGGACAGATACGCAGTATTTT.

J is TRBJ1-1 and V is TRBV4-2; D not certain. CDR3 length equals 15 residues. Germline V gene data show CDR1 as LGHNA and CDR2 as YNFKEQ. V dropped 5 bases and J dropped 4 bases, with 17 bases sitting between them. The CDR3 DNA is TGTGCCAGCAGCAAGGAACCGGGGAGAGGCACTGAAGCTTTCTTT. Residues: CASSKEPGRGTEAFF.

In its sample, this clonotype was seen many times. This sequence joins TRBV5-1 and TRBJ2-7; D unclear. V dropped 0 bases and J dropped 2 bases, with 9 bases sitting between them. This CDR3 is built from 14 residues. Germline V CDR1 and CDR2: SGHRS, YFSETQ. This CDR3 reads CASSLGRAPYEQYF. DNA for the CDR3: TGCGCCAGCAGCTTGGGCCGGGCCCCCTACGAGCAGTACTTC.

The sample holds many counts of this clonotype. CDR3 sequence: CASTETGATNEKLFF. In DNA form, the CDR3 reads TGTGCCAGCACCGAAACAGGGGCAACTAATGAAAAACTGTTTTTT. The V gene is TRBV27, the J gene TRBJ1-4, with 7 bases identical to TRBD1. V trimming: 7 bases; J trimming: 0 bases; junction bases outside the gene matches: 5. This CDR3 contains 15 residues. Germline assignment: CDR1 MNHEY and CDR2 SMNVEV (reference sequence).

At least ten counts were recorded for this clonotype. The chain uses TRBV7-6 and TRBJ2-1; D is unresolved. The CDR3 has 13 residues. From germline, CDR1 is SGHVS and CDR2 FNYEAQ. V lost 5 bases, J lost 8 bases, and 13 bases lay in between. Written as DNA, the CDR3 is TGTGCCAGCAGCCCGGCTCCCTTCGATGAGCAGTTCTTC. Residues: CASSPAPFDEQFF. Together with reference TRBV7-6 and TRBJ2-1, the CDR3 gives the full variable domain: GAGVSQSPRYKVTKRGQDVALRCDPISGHVSLYWYRQALGQGPEFLTYFNYEAQQDKSGLPNDRFSAERPEGSISTLTIQRTEQRDSAMYRCASSPAPFDEQFFGPGTRLTVL.

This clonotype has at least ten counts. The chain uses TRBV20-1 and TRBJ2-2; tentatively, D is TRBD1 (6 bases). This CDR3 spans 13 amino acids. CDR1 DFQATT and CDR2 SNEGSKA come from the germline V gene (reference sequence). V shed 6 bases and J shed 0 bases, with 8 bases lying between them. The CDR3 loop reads CSARTANTGELFF. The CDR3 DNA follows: TGCAGTGCAAGGACAGCGAACACCGGGGAGCTGTTTTTT.

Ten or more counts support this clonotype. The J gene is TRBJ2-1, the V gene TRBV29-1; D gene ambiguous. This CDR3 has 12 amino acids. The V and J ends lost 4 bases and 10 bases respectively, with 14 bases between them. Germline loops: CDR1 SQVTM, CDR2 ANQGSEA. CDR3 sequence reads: CSVGKGATEQFF. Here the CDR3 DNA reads TGCAGCGTTGGTAAGGGTGCAACCGAGCAGTTCTTC.

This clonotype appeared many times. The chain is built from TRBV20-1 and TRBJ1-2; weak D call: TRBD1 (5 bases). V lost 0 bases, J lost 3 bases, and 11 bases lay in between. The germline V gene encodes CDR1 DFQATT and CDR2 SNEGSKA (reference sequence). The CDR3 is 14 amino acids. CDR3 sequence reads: CSAREAAGHYGYTF. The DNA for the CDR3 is TGCAGTGCTAGAGAGGCGGCAGGGCACTATGGCTACACCTTC.

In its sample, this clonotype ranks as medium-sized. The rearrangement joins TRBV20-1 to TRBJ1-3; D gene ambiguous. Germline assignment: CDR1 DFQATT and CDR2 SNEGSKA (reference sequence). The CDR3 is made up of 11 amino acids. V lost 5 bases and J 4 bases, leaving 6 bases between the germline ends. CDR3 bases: TGCAGTGCTCTTTCCGGAAACACCATATATTTT. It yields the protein CSALSGNTIYF.

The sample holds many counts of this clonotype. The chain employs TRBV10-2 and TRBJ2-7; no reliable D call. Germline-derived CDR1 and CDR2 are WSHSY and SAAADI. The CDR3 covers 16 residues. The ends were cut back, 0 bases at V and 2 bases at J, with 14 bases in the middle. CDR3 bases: TGCGCCAGCAGTGAGTCAGGCACAGCCTACGCCTACGAGCAGTACTTC. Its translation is CASSESGTAYAYEQYF.

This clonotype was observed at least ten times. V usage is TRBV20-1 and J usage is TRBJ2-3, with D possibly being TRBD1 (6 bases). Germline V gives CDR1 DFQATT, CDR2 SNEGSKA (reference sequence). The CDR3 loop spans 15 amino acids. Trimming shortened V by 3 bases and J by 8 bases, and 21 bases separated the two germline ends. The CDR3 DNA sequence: TGCAGTGCTAGTAAAGGGGGACAACCACAGGCTACGCAGTATTTT. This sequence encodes CSASKGGQPQATQYF.

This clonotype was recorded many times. Here the CDR3 reads CAIRPQGANEKLFF. The CDR3 DNA follows: TGTGCCATCAGGCCACAGGGGGCTAATGAAAAACTGTTTTTT. The J gene is TRBJ1-4, the V gene TRBV10-3; 8 bases align to TRBD1. The V gene's germline CDR1 is ENHRY and CDR2 SYGVKD. V dropped 6 bases and J dropped 3; count of bases not matched to a gene: 3. This CDR3 spans 14 amino acids.

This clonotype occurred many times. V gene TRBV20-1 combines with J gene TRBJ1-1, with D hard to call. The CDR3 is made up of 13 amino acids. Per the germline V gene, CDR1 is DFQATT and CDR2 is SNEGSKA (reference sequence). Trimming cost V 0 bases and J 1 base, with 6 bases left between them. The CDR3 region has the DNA TGCAGTGCTAGAGATCCCCCGAACACTGAAGCTTTCTTT. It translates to CSARDPPNTEAFF.

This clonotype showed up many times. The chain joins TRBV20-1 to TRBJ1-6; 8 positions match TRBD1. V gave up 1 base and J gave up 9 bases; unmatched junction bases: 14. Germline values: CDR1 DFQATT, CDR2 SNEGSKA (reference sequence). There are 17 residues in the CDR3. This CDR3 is CSARVPRAGGFSSPLHF. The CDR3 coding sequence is TGCAGTGCTAGAGTCCCTCGGGCAGGGGGCTTTAGTTCACCCCTCCACTTT.

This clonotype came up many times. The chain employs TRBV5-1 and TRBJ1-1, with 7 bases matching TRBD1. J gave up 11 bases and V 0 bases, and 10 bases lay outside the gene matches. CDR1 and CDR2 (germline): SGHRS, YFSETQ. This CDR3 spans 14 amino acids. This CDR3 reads CASSLATGARGAFF. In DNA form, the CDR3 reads TGCGCCAGCAGCTTGGCCACAGGGGCGAGGGGGGCTTTCTTT.

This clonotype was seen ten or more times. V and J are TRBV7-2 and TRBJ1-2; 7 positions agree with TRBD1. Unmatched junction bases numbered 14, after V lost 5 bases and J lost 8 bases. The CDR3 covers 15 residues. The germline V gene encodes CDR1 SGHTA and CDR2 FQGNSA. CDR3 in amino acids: CASSARQGVGGGYTF. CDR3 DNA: TGTGCCAGCAGCGCGCGGCAGGGGGTAGGGGGAGGCTACACCTTC.

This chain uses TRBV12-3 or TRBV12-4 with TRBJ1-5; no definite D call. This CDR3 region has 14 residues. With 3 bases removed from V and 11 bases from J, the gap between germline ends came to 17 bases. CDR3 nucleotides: TGTGCCAGCAGTTTGCGACCCCGGCCTGGGGCCCAGCATTTT. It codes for CASSLRPRPGAQHF.

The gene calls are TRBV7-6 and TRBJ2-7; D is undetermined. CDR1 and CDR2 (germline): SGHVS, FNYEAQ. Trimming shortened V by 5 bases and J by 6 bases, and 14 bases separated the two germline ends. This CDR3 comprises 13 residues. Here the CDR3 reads CASSPRTWTEQYF. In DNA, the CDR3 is TGTGCCAGCAGCCCTCGTACGTGGACCGAGCAGTACTTC.

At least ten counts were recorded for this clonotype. The CDR3 DNA sequence: TGCGCCAGCAGCCAGAGGACGGCGGACACCGGGGAGCTGTTTTTT. It is translated as CASSQRTADTGELFF. V is TRBV4-1 and J is TRBJ2-2; D is unresolved. The CDR3 runs to 15 residues. Trimming took off 3 bases at V and 3 bases at J, with 11 bases between the two ends. Germline values: CDR1 MGHRA, CDR2 YSYEKL.